One sample yielded the 9 T cell receptor beta chains listed below, sequenced in a study of spatial heterogeneity in lung cancer. Time point: sample taken at primary tumor resection. TCRdb re-analysed the 5' RACE reads in MiXCR, keeping a single row per CDR3 protein. The table lists around 26,000 distinct CDR3 sequences, 7% of them singletons, with 13% to 15% in the top ten. The sequenced sample was PBMCs, obtained at surgery. Receptor source: a male donor with early-stage non-small cell lung cancer.

This clonotype was recorded at least ten times. The gene calls are TRBV28 and TRBJ2-1; D call uncertain. Trimming took off 9 bases at V and 6 bases at J, with 15 bases between the two ends. CDR1 is MDHEN and CDR2 is SYDVKM in the germline V gene. The CDR3 totals 13 residues. CDR3 sequence (DNA): TGTGCCAGTAGGGTAGCAGCCCCCAATGAGCAGTTCTTC. Translating gives CASRVAAPNEQFF. Based on the CDR3 plus reference TRBV28 and TRBJ2-1, the full variable domain is DVKVTQSSRYLVKRTGEKVFLECVQDMDHENMFWYRQDPGLGLRLIYFSYDVKMKEKGDIPEGYSVSREKKERFSLILESASTNQTSMYLCASRVAAPNEQFFGPGTRLTVL.

The rearrangement joins TRBV4-2 to TRBJ2-5; weak D call: TRBD2 (6 bases). The CDR3 has 17 residues. Germline CDR1 reads LGHNA; CDR2 reads YNFKEQ. V was cut by 4 bases and J by 1 base, with 19 bases left in between. CDR3 amino acids: CASSPGGASATQETQYF. The CDR3 DNA is TGTGCCAGCAGCCCCGGCGGGGCTAGCGCAACCCAAGAGACCCAGTACTTC.

V is TRBV7-9 and J is TRBJ1-4; unclear D gene. Looked up from germline, CDR1 is SEHNR and CDR2 is FQNEAQ (reference sequence). V lost 5 bases and J 7 bases, leaving 8 bases between the germline ends. This CDR3 is built from 12 residues. This CDR3 reads CASSLEREKLFF. In DNA form, the CDR3 reads TGTGCCAGCAGCCTGGAGCGTGAAAAACTGTTTTTT.

The chain is built from TRBV6-5 and TRBJ2-7, with D possibly being TRBD1 or TRBD2 (6 bases each). V lost 6 bases and J 8 bases, leaving 17 bases between the germline ends. CDR3 length equals 13 residues. Germline values: CDR1 MNHEY, CDR2 SVGAGI. The CDR3 DNA follows: TGTGCCAGCAGCCCAGGTGGTGGGGGGCAGCAGTACTTC. It specifies CASSPGGGGQQYF.

This clonotype was seen at least ten times. The V call is TRBV3-1, the J call TRBJ1-5; tentative D call: TRBD1 (5 bases). Germline V CDR1 and CDR2: LGHDT, YNNKEL (reference sequence). The CDR3 runs 16 residues. With 1 base removed from V and 0 bases from J, the gap between germline ends came to 10 bases. The CDR3 loop reads CASSQGQIYSNQPQHF. The CDR3 coding sequence is TGTGCCAGCAGCCAAGGACAGATTTATAGCAATCAGCCCCAGCATTTT.

This clonotype occurred many times. This chain connects TRBV18 to TRBJ1-6, with a weak D call TRBD1 (5 bases). V was clipped by 3 bases and J by 6 bases, with 12 bases between them. CDR1 and CDR2 from the germline V gene are KGHSH and LQKENI. This CDR3 has 15 amino acids. The CDR3 coding sequence is TGTGCCAGCTCACCGAACTACCAGGGTAATTCACCCCTCCACTTT. Translation: CASSPNYQGNSPLHF.

This clonotype was seen ten or more times. The gene calls are TRBV23-1 and TRBJ2-7; the match to TRBD2 covers 8 bases. TRBV23-1 is filed as an ORF, its function uncertain. CDR3 length equals 16 residues. Trimming took 4 bases from V and 4 from J; bases not matched to a gene: 12. This chain's CDR3 is CASSPLSQRGIYEQYF. For the CDR3, the DNA is TGCGCCAGCAGTCCCCTCAGTCAGCGGGGGATTTACGAGCAGTACTTC.

This clonotype has ten or more counts. As DNA, the CDR3 is TGCAGTGCTAGGCAGACAGGGGTGAGAGAGACCCAGTACTTC. The encoded protein is CSARQTGVRETQYF. The chain combines TRBV20-1 with TRBJ2-5; TRBD1 agrees at 8 bases. The germline V gene encodes CDR1 DFQATT and CDR2 SNEGSKA (reference sequence). Losses at the gene ends were 3 bases for V and 4 bases for J; bases not matched to a gene: 7. The CDR3 is 14 residues long.

This chain links TRBV20-1 with TRBJ1-2; D gene unclear. Germline loops: CDR1 DFQATT, CDR2 SNEGSKA (reference sequence). Trimming took 0 bases from V and 0 from J, leaving 5 bases between them. The CDR3 has 13 residues. The CDR3 spells CSARDSANYGYTF. CDR3 sequence (DNA): TGCAGTGCTAGAGATTCGGCTAACTATGGCTACACCTTC.